A few counts support the clone carrying this T cell receptor beta chain. Its target is unknown. Data came from immunoSEQ multiplex PCR; TCRdb stores just in-frame clones and leaves some out. The sample consists of about 46,000 clones, roughly 30% of them appearing once. This entry belongs to a study of tumour-infiltrating T cells in Burkitt lymphoma. Background on the study: Patients covered every epidemiological subtype of Burkitt lymphoma. Repertoire clonality predicted overall and progression-free survival. Findings of the study overall: Several public clonotypes recurred in numerous Burkitt lymphoma patients.

The CDR3 extends over 13 amino acids. Germline V lookup: CDR1 KGHSH, CDR2 LQKENI. Deletions cut 6 bases from V and 0 bases from J, with 8 bases between. The sample consisted of tumor tissue. The TCR originated in a human donor with Burkitt lymphoma. V is TRBV18 and J is TRBJ2-5; perhaps D is TRBD1 or TRBD2 (5 bases each). Here the CDR3 DNA reads TGTGCCAGCTCGATGGGGGACCAAGAGACCCAGTACTTC. This encodes CASSMGDQETQYF.